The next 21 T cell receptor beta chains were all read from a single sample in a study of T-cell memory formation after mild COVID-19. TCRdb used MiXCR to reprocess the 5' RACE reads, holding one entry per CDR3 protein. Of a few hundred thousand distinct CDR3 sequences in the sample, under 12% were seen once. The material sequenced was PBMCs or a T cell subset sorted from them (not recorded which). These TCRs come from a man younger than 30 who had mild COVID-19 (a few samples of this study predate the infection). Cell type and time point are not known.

The CDR3 region is CASSQAGVSTDTQYF. In nucleotides, the CDR3 is TGTGCCAGCAGCCAAGCAGGGGTTAGCACAGATACGCAGTATTTT. The rearrangement uses TRBV4-2 and TRBJ2-3; tentatively, D is TRBD1 (6 bases). Looked up from germline, CDR1 is LGHNA and CDR2 is YNFKEQ. The CDR3 loop spans 15 amino acids. Trimming stripped 1 base from V and 0 bases from J, with 8 bases between.

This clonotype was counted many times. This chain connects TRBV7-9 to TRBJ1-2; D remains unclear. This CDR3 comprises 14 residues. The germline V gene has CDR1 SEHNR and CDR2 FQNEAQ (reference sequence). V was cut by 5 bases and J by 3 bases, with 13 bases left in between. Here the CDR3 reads CASSPFSADYGYTF. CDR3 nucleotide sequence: TGTGCCAGCAGCCCCTTTTCCGCAGACTATGGCTACACCTTC.

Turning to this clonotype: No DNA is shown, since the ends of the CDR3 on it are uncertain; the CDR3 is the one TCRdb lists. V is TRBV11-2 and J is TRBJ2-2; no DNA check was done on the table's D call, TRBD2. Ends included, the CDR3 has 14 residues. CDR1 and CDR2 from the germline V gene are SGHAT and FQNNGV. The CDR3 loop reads CASILEGWTGELFF.

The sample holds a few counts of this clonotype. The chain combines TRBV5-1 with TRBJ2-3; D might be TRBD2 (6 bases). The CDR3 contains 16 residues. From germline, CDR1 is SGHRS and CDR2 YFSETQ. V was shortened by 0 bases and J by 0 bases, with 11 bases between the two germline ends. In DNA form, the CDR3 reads TGCGCCAGCAGCTTGGCGGGACTTCCTAGCACAGATACGCAGTATTTT. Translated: CASSLAGLPSTDTQYF.

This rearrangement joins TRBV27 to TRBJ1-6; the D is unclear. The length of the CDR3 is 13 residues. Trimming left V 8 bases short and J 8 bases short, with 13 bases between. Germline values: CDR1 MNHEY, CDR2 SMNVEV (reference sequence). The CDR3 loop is CASSLGSYSPLHF. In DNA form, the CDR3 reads TGTGCCAGCTCCCTGGGGAGTTATTCACCCCTCCACTTT.

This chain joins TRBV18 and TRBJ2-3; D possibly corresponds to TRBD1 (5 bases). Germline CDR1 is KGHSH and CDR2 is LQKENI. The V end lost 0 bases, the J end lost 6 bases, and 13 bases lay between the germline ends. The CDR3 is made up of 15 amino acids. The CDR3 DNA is TGTGCCAGCTCACCACCAGGGGTCGATAGGGATACGCAGTATTTT. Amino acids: CASSPPGVDRDTQYF.

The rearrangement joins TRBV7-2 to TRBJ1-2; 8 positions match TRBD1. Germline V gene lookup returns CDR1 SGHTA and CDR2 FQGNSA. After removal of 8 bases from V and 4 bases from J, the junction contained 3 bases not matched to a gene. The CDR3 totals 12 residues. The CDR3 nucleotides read TGTGCCAGCGGAGGACAGGGCTATGGCTACACCTTC. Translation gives CASGGQGYGYTF.

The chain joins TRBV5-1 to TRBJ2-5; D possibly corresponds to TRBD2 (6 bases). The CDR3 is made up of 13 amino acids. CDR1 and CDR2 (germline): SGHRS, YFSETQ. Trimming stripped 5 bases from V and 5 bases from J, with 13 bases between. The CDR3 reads CASSWGDLETQYF. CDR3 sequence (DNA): TGCGCCAGCAGTTGGGGGGATCTGGAGACCCAGTACTTC.

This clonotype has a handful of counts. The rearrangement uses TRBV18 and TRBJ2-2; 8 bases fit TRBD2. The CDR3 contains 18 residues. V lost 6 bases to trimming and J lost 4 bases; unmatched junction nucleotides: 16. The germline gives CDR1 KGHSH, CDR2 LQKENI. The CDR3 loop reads CASSMPGSAGAFTGELFF. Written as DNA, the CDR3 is TGTGCCAGCTCGATGCCTGGTTCAGCGGGGGCGTTCACCGGGGAGCTGTTTTTT.

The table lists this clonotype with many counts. The CDR3 nucleotides are TGTGCCAGCAGGGGGGTGGGGGAGACCCAGTACTTC. Translation: CASRGVGETQYF. The rearrangement links TRBV25-1 to TRBJ2-5; the D call may be TRBD1 or TRBD2 (5 bases each). Germline CDR1 and CDR2: MGHDK and SYGVNS. The ends were cut back, 6 bases at V and 5 bases at J, with 10 bases in the middle. The length of the CDR3 is 12 residues.

Written as DNA, the CDR3 is TGTGCCAGCAGCTTACCCGAGGGCCCCTATGGCTACACCTTC. Its protein is CASSLPEGPYGYTF. The chain is built from TRBV7-2 and TRBJ1-2; no firm D call. The CDR3 extends over 14 amino acids. The germline gives CDR1 SGHTA, CDR2 FQGNSA. Trimming shortened V by 2 bases and J by 4 bases, and 11 bases separated the two germline ends. Based on the CDR3 plus reference TRBV7-2 and TRBJ1-2, the full variable domain is GAGVSQSPSNKVTEKGKDVELRCDPISGHTALYWYRQSLGQGLEFLIYFQGNSAPDKSGLPSDRFSAERTGGSVSTLTIQRTQQEDSAVYLCASSLPEGPYGYTFGSGTRLTVV.

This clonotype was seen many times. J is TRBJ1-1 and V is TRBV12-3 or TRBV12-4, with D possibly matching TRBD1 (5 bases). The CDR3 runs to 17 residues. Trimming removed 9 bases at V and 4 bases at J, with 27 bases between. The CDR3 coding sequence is TGTGCCAGTGCTTCCGGGACGTGGTTTCAACAAAGCACTGAAGCTTTCTTT. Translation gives CASASGTWFQQSTEAFF.

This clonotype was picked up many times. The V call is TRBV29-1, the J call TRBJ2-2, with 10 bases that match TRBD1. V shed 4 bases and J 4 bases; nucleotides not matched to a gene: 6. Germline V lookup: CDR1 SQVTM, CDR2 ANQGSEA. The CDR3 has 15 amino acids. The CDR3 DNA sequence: TGCAGCGTTGTAGACAGGGGGCGTTTCACCGGGGAGCTGTTTTTT. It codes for CSVVDRGRFTGELFF.

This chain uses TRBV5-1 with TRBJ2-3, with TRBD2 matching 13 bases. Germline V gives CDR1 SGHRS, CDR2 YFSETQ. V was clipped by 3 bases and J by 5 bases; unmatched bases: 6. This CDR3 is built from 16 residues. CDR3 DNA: TGCGCCAGCAGCTCCCGGACTAGCGGGGGTATAGATACGCAGTATTTT. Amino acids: CASSSRTSGGIDTQYF.

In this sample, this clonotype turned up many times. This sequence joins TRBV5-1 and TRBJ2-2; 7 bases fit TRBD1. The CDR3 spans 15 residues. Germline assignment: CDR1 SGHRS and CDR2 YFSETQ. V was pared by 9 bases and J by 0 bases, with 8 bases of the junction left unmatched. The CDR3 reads CATNRGPSNTGELFF. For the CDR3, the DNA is TGCGCCACTAACAGGGGACCGTCGAACACCGGGGAGCTGTTTTTT. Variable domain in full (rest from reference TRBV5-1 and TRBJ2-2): KAGVTQTPRYLIKTRGQQVTLSCSPISGHRSVSWYQQTPGQGLQFLFEYFSETQRNKGNFPGRFSGRQFSNSRSEMNVSTLELGDSALYLCATNRGPSNTGELFFGEGSRLTVL.

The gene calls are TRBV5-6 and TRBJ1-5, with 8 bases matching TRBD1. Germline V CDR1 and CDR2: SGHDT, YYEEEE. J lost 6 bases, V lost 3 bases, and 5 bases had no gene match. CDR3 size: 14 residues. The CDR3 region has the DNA TGTGCCAGCAGCTCCTACAGGGGGGTTCAGCCCCAGCATTTT. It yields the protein CASSSYRGVQPQHF.

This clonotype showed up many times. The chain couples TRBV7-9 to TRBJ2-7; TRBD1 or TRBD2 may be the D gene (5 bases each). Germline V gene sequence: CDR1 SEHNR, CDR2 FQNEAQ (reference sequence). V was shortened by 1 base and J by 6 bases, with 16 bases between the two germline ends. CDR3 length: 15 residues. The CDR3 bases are TGTGCCAGCAGCTTAGTTAGGGGCCCACTAGGCGAGCAGTACGTC. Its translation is CASSLVRGPLGEQYV.

CDR3 sequence: CASSLALGEQYV. In DNA, the CDR3 is TGTGCCAGCAGCTTGGCTTTGGGTGAGCAGTACGTC. The V and J genes are TRBV7-9 and TRBJ2-7; D unresolved. This CDR3 region has 12 residues. Germline values: CDR1 SEHNR, CDR2 FQNEAQ (reference sequence). The ends were cut back, 3 bases at V and 7 bases at J, with 10 bases in the middle.

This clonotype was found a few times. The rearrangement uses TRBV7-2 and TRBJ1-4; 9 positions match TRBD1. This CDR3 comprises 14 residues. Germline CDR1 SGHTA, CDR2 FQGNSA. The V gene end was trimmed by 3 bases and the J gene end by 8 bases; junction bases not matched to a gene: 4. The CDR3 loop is CASSFRTGEEKLFF. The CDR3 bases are TGTGCCAGCAGCTTTCGGACAGGGGAGGAAAAACTGTTTTTT.

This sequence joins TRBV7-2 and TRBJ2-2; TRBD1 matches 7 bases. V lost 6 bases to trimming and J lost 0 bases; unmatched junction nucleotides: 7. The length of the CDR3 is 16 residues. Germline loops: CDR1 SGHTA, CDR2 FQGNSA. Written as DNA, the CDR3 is TGTGCCAGCAGACCGGGACAGATAGCGAACACCGGGGAGCTGTTTTTT. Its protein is CASRPGQIANTGELFF.

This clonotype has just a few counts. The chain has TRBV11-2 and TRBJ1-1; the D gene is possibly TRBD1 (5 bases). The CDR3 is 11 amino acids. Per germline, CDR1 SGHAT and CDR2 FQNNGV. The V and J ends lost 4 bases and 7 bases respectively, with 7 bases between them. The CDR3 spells CASSWRGEAFF. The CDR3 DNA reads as TGTGCCAGCAGCTGGAGGGGTGAAGCTTTCTTT.